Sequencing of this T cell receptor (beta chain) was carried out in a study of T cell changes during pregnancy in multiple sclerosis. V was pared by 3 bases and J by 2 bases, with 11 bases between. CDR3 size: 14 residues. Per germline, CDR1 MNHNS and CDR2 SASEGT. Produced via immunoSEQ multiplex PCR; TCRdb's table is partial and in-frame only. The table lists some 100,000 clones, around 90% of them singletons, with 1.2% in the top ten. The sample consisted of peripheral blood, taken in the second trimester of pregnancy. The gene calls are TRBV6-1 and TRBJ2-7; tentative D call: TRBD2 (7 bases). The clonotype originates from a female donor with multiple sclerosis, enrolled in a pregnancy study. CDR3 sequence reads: CASSEGGAPYEQYF. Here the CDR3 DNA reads TGTGCCAGCAGTGAGGGGGGGGCGCCCTACGAGCAGTACTTC.